This T cell receptor (beta chain) was observed in a study of T cells in Graves' hyperthyroidism and ophthalmopathy. Fresh 10 ml peripheral blood yielded PBMCs. The investigators amplified TCR beta CDR3 regions from RNA transcripts. HTBI primers were used for first-round RT-PCR of the TCR CDR3. TCRdb called the multiplex PCR reads again in MiXCR, with one record for every CDR3 protein. This table has roughly 24,000 distinct CDR3 sequences, roughly 45% appearing once. This receptor was identified in a woman aged 25 to 39 with Graves' hyperthyroidism. The sequenced material came from blood.

In DNA, the CDR3 is TGCAGTGCTAGAGAGACGGGGGGAGAGACCCAGTACTTC. As protein: CSARETGGETQYF. The V gene is TRBV20-1, the J gene TRBJ2-5; 7 positions agree with TRBD2. The trim removed 0 bases at V and 4 bases at J, leaving 2 bases unmatched. This CDR3 region has 13 residues. The germline CDR1 and CDR2 sequences are DFQATT and SNEGSKA (reference sequence).